Shown below are 23 T cell receptor beta chains from a single sample sequenced in a study of blood T cell repertoires in COVID-19 (dated by TCRdb to about 2020). Library method: the immunoSEQ multiplex PCR assay. Imported from immuneACCESS, the table was reduced by TCRdb to in-frame sequences with V and J called. These copies leave out some clones; in studies compared against another copy, an unresolved V gene accounts for under half, and the cause of the remainder is not known. This sample has around 300,000 clones in its table, and roughly 85% of those were observed once. The ten top clones hold roughly 6.2% of the sample. Material: PBMCs or T cells enriched from blood (not recorded which). The receptors were sampled from a woman in her forties who had recovered from COVID-19.

V and J are TRBV19 and TRBJ2-7; TRBD1 is a possible D gene (8 bases). V lost 4 bases and J lost 1, with 14 bases in between. Germline CDR1 and CDR2: LNHDA and SQIVND (reference sequence). The CDR3 totals 15 residues. CDR3 residues: CASSRTGRDSYEQYF. The CDR3 nucleotides read TGTGCCAGTAGTAGGACAGGGAGGGATTCCTACGAGCAGTACTTC.

The rearrangement links TRBV6-5 to TRBJ1-5; TRBD1 matches 9 bases. Looked up from germline, CDR1 is MNHEY and CDR2 is SVGAGI. The CDR3 totals 13 residues. With V trimmed by 2 bases and J by 9 bases, 2 bases remained unmatched. CDR3 coding DNA: TGTGCCAGCAGTTACGACAGGGGGTCGCCCCAGCATTTT. Its protein is CASSYDRGSPQHF.

The chain recombines TRBV2 with TRBJ2-7; no clear D. The CDR3 totals 10 residues. Germline V gives CDR1 SNHLY, CDR2 FYNNEI. The V end lost 5 bases, the J end lost 4 bases, and 3 bases lay between the germline ends. CDR3 in amino acids: CASSPYEQYF. Here the CDR3 DNA reads TGTGCCAGCAGTCCATACGAGCAGTACTTC.

The chain recombines TRBV6-1 with TRBJ2-5, with 8 bases that match TRBD1. The germline V gene encodes CDR1 MNHNS and CDR2 SASEGT. CDR3 size: 13 residues. Trimming took 1 base from V and 8 from J; bases not matched to a gene: 3. CDR3 nucleotides: TGTGCCAGCAGTGAAGAAGACAGGGGAACCCAGTACTTC. Amino acids: CASSEEDRGTQYF.

In its sample, this clone was seen a few times. The genes are TRBV5-4 and TRBJ2-1; TRBD2 might be the D (5 bases). The CDR3 totals 15 residues. In germline, CDR1 is SGHNT, CDR2 YYREEE (reference sequence). The V gene lost 0 bases and the J gene lost 2 bases, with 9 bases spanning the gap. CDR3 DNA: TGTGCCAGCAGCTTGGAAGCGACTACCTACAATGAGCAGTTCTTC. Protein: CASSLEATTYNEQFF.

This clone was detected once. This chain connects TRBV5-4 to TRBJ2-5; D perhaps matches TRBD2 (5 bases). The germline CDR1 and CDR2 sequences are SGHNT and YYREEE (reference sequence). The CDR3 totals 13 residues. V lost 5 bases, J lost 2 bases, and 10 bases lay in between. This CDR3 is CASRSGTQETQYF. Here the CDR3 DNA reads TGTGCCAGCAGATCGGGAACGCAAGAGACCCAGTACTTC.

The chain combines TRBV3-1 (or the pseudogene TRBV3-2) with TRBJ2-1, with 13 bases fitting TRBD2. Germline V gene data show CDR1 as LGHDT and CDR2 as YNNKEL (reference sequence). The CDR3 has 15 residues. J gave up 6 bases and V 5 bases, and 4 bases lay outside the gene matches. In DNA form, the CDR3 reads TGTGCCAGCAGCTGGGGACTAGCGGGACCCAATGAGCAGTTCTTC. Protein product: CASSWGLAGPNEQFF.

V usage is TRBV28 and J usage is TRBJ1-2; 7 bases are a match to TRBD1. V lost 7 bases, J lost 1 base, and 6 bases stayed unmatched. Germline V gene lookup returns CDR1 MDHEN and CDR2 SYDVKM. The length of the CDR3 is 14 residues. CDR3 nucleotides: TGTGCCAGCACCCTGGACAGGCTTAACTATGGCTACACCTTC. It specifies CASTLDRLNYGYTF.

The J gene is TRBJ2-1, the V gene TRBV27, with 10 positions matching TRBD1. CDR1 is MNHEY and CDR2 is SMNVEV in the germline V gene (reference sequence). CDR3 length equals 17 residues. Losses at the gene ends were 7 bases for V and 3 bases for J; bases not matched to a gene: 12. The CDR3 protein is CASNLGSGTGVYNEQFF. The CDR3 nucleotides are TGTGCCAGCAATCTAGGGTCCGGGACAGGGGTCTACAATGAGCAGTTCTTC.

CDR3 DNA: TGTGCCAGCAGCTTAAGTCGCGGTCCCCCGGCCGGGGAGCTGTTTTTT. Translating it yields CASSLSRGPPAGELFF. V usage is TRBV7-3 and J usage is TRBJ2-2; no clear D gene. V gave up 1 base and J gave up 6 bases, with 15 bases separating them. CDR3 size: 16 residues. Germline loops: CDR1 SGHTA, CDR2 FQGTGA.

This chain connects TRBV18 to TRBJ1-1; D call uncertain. Trimming stripped 3 bases from V and 1 base from J, with 6 bases between. The CDR3 is made up of 13 amino acids. CDR1 and CDR2 (germline): KGHSH, LQKENI. CDR3 residues: CASSPRQNTEAFF. In DNA, the CDR3 is TGTGCCAGCTCACCCCGACAGAACACTGAAGCTTTCTTT.

The rearrangement uses TRBV19 and TRBJ2-7; D is unclear. The germline V gene encodes CDR1 LNHDA and CDR2 SQIVND (reference sequence). The CDR3 length is 14 residues. Trimming took 4 bases from V and 2 from J, leaving 12 bases between them. For the CDR3, the DNA is TGTGCCAGTAGTAGCCAGGCAGGCACCTACGAGCAGTACTTC. Amino acids: CASSSQAGTYEQYF.

The chain is built from TRBV7-9 and TRBJ2-7, with D perhaps matching TRBD1 (5 bases). This CDR3 is 13 amino acids long. CDR1 SEHNR and CDR2 FQNEAQ come from the germline V gene (reference sequence). With 5 bases removed from V and 12 bases from J, the gap between germline ends came to 20 bases. CDR3 nucleotide sequence: TGTGCCAGCAGCATCCACTCTGGGGCCGACGCGTACTTC. Its protein is CASSIHSGADAYF. Looking up the rest from reference TRBV7-9 and TRBJ2-7 gives the full variable domain: DTGVSQNPRHKITKRGQNVTFRCDPISEHNRLYWYRQTLGQGPEFLTYFQNEAQLEKSRLLSDRFSAERPKGSFSTLEIQRTEQGDSAMYLCASSIHSGADAYFGPGTRLTVT.

This sequence joins TRBV7-2 and TRBJ1-1; the D gene is possibly TRBD1 (5 bases). The germline gives CDR1 SGHTA, CDR2 FQGNSA. V lost 6 bases and J lost 8, with 19 bases in between. CDR3 length: 14 amino acids. CDR3 protein: CASRSRLGWGEAFF. As DNA, the CDR3 is TGTGCCAGCAGATCTCGTTTAGGGTGGGGCGAAGCTTTCTTT.

The V call is TRBV20-1, the J call TRBJ1-1; D perhaps matches TRBD1 (6 bases). The CDR3 sequence is 15 residues long. The germline V gene encodes CDR1 DFQATT and CDR2 SNEGSKA (reference sequence). The ends were cut back, 3 bases at V and 7 bases at J, with 21 bases in the middle. CDR3: CSASRGGTSSGEAFF. In nucleotides, the CDR3 is TGCAGTGCTAGTAGGGGGGGCACTTCCTCGGGTGAAGCTTTCTTT.

About this clone: A much larger clone differs from this one at a single base, so this may be a read error. At the DNA level, this CDR3 is encoded by other sequences in the same sample as well. CDR3: CASSLAGQGFGYTF. DNA of the CDR3: TGTGCCAGCAGCTTAGCGGGACAGGGGTTTGGCTACACCTTC. The V gene is TRBV7-9, the J gene TRBJ1-2; 10 positions agree with TRBD1. Losses at the gene ends were 0 bases for V and 7 bases for J; bases not matched to a gene: 2. Germline assignment: CDR1 SEHNR and CDR2 FQNEAQ (reference sequence). CDR3 length: 14 residues. Full variable domain (remainder filled in from reference TRBV7-9 and TRBJ1-2): DTGVSQNPRHKITKRGQNVTFRCDPISEHNRLYWYRQTLGQGPEFLTYFQNEAQLEKSRLLSDRFSAERPKGSFSTLEIQRTEQGDSAMYLCASSLAGQGFGYTFGSGTRLTVV.

About this clone: With a much larger clone just one base away, this may be a read error. The sample holds other DNA sequences that translate to the same CDR3. The chain is built from TRBV28 and TRBJ1-1; 9 bases align to TRBD1. V dropped 6 bases and J dropped 5; count of bases not matched to a gene: 1. CDR1 is MDHEN and CDR2 is SYDVKM in the germline V gene. The CDR3 loop spans 12 amino acids. CDR3 nucleotide sequence: TGTGCCAGCAGGACAGGGGGGACTGAAGCTTTCTTT. Protein: CASRTGGTEAFF.

The V gene is TRBV7-2, the J gene TRBJ2-3; D might be TRBD1 (6 bases). The CDR3 runs 13 residues. The germline gives CDR1 SGHTA, CDR2 FQGNSA. The V and J ends lost 1 base and 4 bases respectively, with 6 bases between them. The CDR3 is CASSLDRADTQYF. DNA of the CDR3: TGTGCCAGCAGCTTAGACAGGGCAGATACGCAGTATTTT.

This clone was seen ten or more times. The rearrangement uses TRBV5-8 and TRBJ1-2; 8 bases are shared with TRBD1. The CDR3 has 15 residues. Germline loops: CDR1 SGHTS, CDR2 YDEGEE. After removal of 0 bases from V and 5 bases from J, the junction contained 6 bases not matched to a gene. CDR3 sequence (DNA): TGTGCCAGCAGCTTGGAGGACAGGGTAGGGTATGGCTACACCTTC. This gives the protein CASSLEDRVGYGYTF.

CDR3 nucleotides: TGTGCCAGCAGCCGGGACTTAAAATACGAGCAGTACTTC. Translation: CASSRDLKYEQYF. The chain joins TRBV6-2 or TRBV6-3 to TRBJ2-7; D perhaps matches TRBD2 (6 bases). CDR1 is MNHEY and CDR2 is SVGEGT in the germline V gene. Trimming removed 6 bases at V and 4 bases at J, with 13 bases between. The CDR3 covers 13 residues.

In nucleotides, the CDR3 is TGCAGTGCTGGTGGCGGGTCAGGGGGAGGTAATTCACCCCTCCACTTT. Residues: CSAGGGSGGGNSPLHF. The chain links TRBV20-1 to TRBJ1-6, with TRBD1 identical over 7 bases. The V gene end was trimmed by 5 bases and the J gene end by 6 bases; junction bases not matched to a gene: 13. The CDR3 has 16 amino acids. The germline gives CDR1 DFQATT, CDR2 SNEGSKA (reference sequence).

The chain uses TRBV2 and TRBJ2-7, with unresolved D. Germline CDR1 and CDR2: SNHLY and FYNNEI. V was shortened by 3 bases and J by 6 bases, with 12 bases between the two germline ends. The length of the CDR3 is 13 residues. The CDR3 region is CASSDGRYREQYF. CDR3 DNA sequence: TGTGCCAGCAGTGATGGCAGATATCGCGAGCAGTACTTC.

Here the CDR3 reads CASMSQGTDTQYF. CDR3 sequence (DNA): TGTGCCAGCATGAGTCAGGGCACAGATACGCAGTATTTT. The V call is TRBV2, the J call TRBJ2-3; D gene unclear. With 7 bases removed from V and 1 base from J, the gap between germline ends came to 9 bases. This CDR3 contains 13 residues. Germline V gene sequence: CDR1 SNHLY, CDR2 FYNNEI.